The rows below give T cell receptor beta chains drawn from one sample of a study of beta chain features in type 1 diabetes. Assay: immunoSEQ multiplex PCR; the TCRdb copy retains only in-frame clones and omits some. This table has about 210,000 clones, about a tenth appearing once. Material for sequencing was central memory CD4+ T cells from blood. The receptor set was obtained from a man younger than 35 in good health. Both conserved end residues are part of each CDR3. D genes are given only for firm matches. A clone size is listed for some rows: how often the clone was seen (once, few, many), or a class if it is expanded.

v_gene,j_gene,d_gene,abundance,CDR3nt,CDR3aa
TRBV5-4,TRBJ1-4,TRBD1,few,TGTGCCAGCAGCTCAGGGGGAGCATATAATGAAAAACTGTTTTTT,CASSSGGAYNEKLFF
TRBV9,TRBJ1-5,TRBD1,.,TGTGCCAGCAGCGCCGGACAGGCGGACAATCAGCCCCAGCATTTT,CASSAGQADNQPQHF
TRBV2,TRBJ1-2,.,few,TGTGCCAGCAGTTTGGACAACTATGGCTACACCTTC,CASSLDNYGYTF
TRBV2,TRBJ2-4,TRBD2,few,TGTGCCAGCTCCCGATTGGGGATAGCGGGAGTTTTAGGAAACATTCAGTACTTC,CASSRLGIAGVLGNIQYF
TRBV6-5,TRBJ1-2,.,.,TGTGCTACCGAGGGTTCGAACTATGGCTACACCTTC,CATEGSNYGYTF
TRBV29-1,TRBJ2-2,TRBD1,.,TGCAGCGTCACCGGGACAGGGATGACCGGGGAGCTGTTTTTT,CSVTGTGMTGELFF
TRBV6-5,TRBJ2-3,.,few,TGTGCCAGCAGCTTACTAATTCGCACAGATACGCAGTATTTT,CASSLLIRTDTQYF
TRBV29-1,TRBJ2-7,.,few,TGCAGCGTCTCCCAGAAGACCTCCTACGAGCAGTACTTC,CSVSQKTSYEQYF
TRBV2,TRBJ1-5,TRBD1,.,TGTGCCAGCAAGGGACAGCACAATCAGCCCCAGCATTTT,CASKGQHNQPQHF
TRBV30,TRBJ1-1,.,few,TGTGCCTGGAGTCAACGGTCGGGGTGGCGGACTGAAGCTTTCTTT,CAWSQRSGWRTEAFF
TRBV7-8,TRBJ2-5,TRBD1,.,TGTGCCAGCAGCTTACCACGACAGGGTAGGGAGACCCAGTACTTC,CASSLPRQGRETQYF